This TCR beta chain emerged from a study of Graves' ophthalmopathy and Graves' hyperthyroidism. At the level of the study: The study drew peripheral blood at initial diagnosis, before any treatment. Whole-study results and caveats: Distinction of ophthalmopathy from stable hyperthyroidism by a 13-signature model reached roughly 85% sensitivity and 75% to 84% specificity. Among expanded thyroid clonotypes above 0.001 frequency, most also occurred in blood.

RNA served as the template for amplifying TCR beta CDR3 regions. RT-PCR was first run with HTBI primers, then multiplex PCR in a second round. TCRdb re-called the multiplex PCR reads with MiXCR, one entry per CDR3 protein. The sample has about 25,000 distinct CDR3 sequences, around 50% seen once; the top ten hold 6.5%. On this clonotype itself: Its antigen is not identified.

Cases classed as stable hyperthyroidism had no ophthalmopathy within 18 months of follow-up. V was shortened by 1 base and J by 0 bases, with 7 bases between the two germline ends. The CDR3 extends over 15 amino acids. The germline V gene has CDR1 SEHNR and CDR2 FQNEAQ (reference sequence). Sequences were obtained from peripheral blood. The TCR originated in an adult woman with stable Graves' hyperthyroidism. The chain combines TRBV7-9 with TRBJ2-1; D ambiguous. Here the CDR3 reads CASSLVLSSYNEQFF. In DNA form, the CDR3 reads TGTGCCAGCAGCTTAGTTTTGAGCTCCTACAATGAGCAGTTCTTC.